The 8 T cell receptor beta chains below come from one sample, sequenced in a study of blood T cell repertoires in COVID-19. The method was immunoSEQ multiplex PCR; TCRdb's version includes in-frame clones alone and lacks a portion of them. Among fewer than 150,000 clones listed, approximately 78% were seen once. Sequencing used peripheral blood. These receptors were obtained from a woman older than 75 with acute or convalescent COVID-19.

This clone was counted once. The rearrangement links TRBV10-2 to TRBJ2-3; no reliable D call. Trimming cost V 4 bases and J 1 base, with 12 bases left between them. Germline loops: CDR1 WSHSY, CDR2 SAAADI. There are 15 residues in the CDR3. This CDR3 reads CASSVQSAGTDTQYF. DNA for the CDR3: TGCGCCAGCAGTGTGCAGAGCGCCGGCACAGATACGCAGTATTTT.

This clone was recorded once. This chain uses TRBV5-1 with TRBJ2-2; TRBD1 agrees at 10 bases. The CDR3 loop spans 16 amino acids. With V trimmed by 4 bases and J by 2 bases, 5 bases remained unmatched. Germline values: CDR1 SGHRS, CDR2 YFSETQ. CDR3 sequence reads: CASSPRTGGNTGELFF. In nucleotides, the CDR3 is TGCGCCAGCAGCCCAAGGACAGGGGGTAACACCGGGGAGCTGTTTTTT. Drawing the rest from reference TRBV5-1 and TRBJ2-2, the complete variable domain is KAGVTQTPRYLIKTRGQQVTLSCSPISGHRSVSWYQQTPGQGLQFLFEYFSETQRNKGNFPGRFSGRQFSNSRSEMNVSTLELGDSALYLCASSPRTGGNTGELFFGEGSRLTVL.

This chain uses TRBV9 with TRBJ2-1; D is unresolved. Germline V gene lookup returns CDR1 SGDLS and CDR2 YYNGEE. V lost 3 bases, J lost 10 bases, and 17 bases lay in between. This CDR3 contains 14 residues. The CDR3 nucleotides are TGTGCCAGCAGCGGCAGGTCGATGGGTGGGGAGCAGTTCTTC. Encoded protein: CASSGRSMGGEQFF. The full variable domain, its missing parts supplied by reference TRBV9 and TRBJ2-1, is DSGVTQTPKHLITATGQRVTLRCSPRSGDLSVYWYQQSLDQGLQFLIQYYNGEERAKGNILERFSAQQFPDLHSELNLSSLELGDSALYFCASSGRSMGGEQFFGPGTRLTVL.

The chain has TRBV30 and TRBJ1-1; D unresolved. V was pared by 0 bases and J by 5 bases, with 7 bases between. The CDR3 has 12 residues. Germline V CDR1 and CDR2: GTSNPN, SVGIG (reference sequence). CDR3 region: CAWSVRGTEAFF. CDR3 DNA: TGTGCCTGGAGTGTAAGAGGGACTGAAGCTTTCTTT.

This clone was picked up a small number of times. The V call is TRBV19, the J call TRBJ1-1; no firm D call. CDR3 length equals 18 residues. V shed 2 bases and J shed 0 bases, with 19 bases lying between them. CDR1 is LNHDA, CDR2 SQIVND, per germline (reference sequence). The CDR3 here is CASSISRLLLGMNTEAFF. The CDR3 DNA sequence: TGTGCCAGTAGTATATCCCGACTCCTCCTTGGCATGAACACTGAAGCTTTCTTT.

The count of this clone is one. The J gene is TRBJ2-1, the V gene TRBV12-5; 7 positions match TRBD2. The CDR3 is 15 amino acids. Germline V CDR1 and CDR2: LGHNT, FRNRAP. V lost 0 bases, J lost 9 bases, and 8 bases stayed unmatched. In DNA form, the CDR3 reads TGTGCTAGTGGTTTGGTGGCGGGAGAACGTTTTGAGCAGTTCTTC. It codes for CASGLVAGERFEQFF.

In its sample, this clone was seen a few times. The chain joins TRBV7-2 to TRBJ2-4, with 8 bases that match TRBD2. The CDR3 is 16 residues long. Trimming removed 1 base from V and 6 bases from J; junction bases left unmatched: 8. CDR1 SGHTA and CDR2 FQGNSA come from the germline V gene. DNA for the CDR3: TGTGCCAGCAGCTTAGAGGTCGGGGGGGCCGGAAACATTCAGTACTTC. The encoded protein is CASSLEVGGAGNIQYF.

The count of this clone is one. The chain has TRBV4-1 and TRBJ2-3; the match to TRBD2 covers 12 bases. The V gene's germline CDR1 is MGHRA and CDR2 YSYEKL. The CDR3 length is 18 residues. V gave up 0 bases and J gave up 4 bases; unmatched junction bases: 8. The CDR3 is CASSQDLGLAGRSDTQYF. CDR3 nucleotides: TGCGCCAGCAGCCAAGATCTCGGACTAGCGGGGAGATCAGATACGCAGTATTTT.